This TCR beta chain was observed in a study of blood T cell repertoires in COVID-19. The wider study: Samples came from the United States, Italy and Spain, spanning acute and convalescent COVID-19. T cells, B-cell-depleted T cells, or PBMCs provided the cDNA or gDNA that served as material.

How the authors handled the data: Estimated nucleated cell counts came from reference gene primer amplification. The table came from immunoSEQ multiplex PCR; TCRdb's copy has only in-frame clones and leaves some out. V and J calls plus clone size are reproduced from that table; the DNA served to infer D and trimming. The sample includes some 56,000 clones, approximately 80% of them seen just once. Trimming removed 0 bases at V and 3 bases at J, with 9 bases between. CDR1 and CDR2 (germline): LNHDA, SQIVND (reference sequence). This CDR3 is 15 amino acids long. What was sequenced was peripheral blood. The chain is built from TRBV19 and TRBJ1-5; D may be TRBD1 (5 bases). The sequence was collected from a woman aged 80 or older with acute or convalescent COVID-19. The CDR3 loop reads CASSIEGAINQPQHF. The CDR3 region has the DNA TGTGCCAGTAGTATAGAAGGGGCGATCAATCAGCCCCAGCATTTT.